One sample yielded the 32 T cell receptor beta chains listed below, sequenced in a study of shared clonotypes between healthy human individuals. In the naive CD8 group, cells lacked CD45RO and were positively selected for CCR7, so terminally differentiated effector memory CD45RA+ cells were left out. Assay: immunoSEQ multiplex PCR; the TCRdb copy retains only in-frame clones and omits some. The repertoire holds about 2.2 million clones, with around 93% as singletons. The sequencing input was naive CD8+ T cells from PBMCs. These receptors were obtained from a man between 18 and 29 years old in good health. Some clones in this sample may be carry-over from other donors' samples.

The V call is TRBV4-3, the J call TRBJ2-7; D gene uncertain. The CDR3 loop spans 14 amino acids. Germline CDR1 and CDR2: LGHNA and YSLEER. V lost 2 bases to trimming and J lost 1 base, with 9 bases between them. The CDR3 region has the DNA TGCGCCAGCAGCCAATTCGCGGATTCCTACGAGCAGTACTTC. The encoded protein is CASSQFADSYEQYF.

The chain recombines TRBV4-1 with TRBJ1-1, with D hard to call. There are 15 residues in the CDR3. Germline-derived CDR1 and CDR2 are MGHRA and YSYEKL. With 2 bases removed from V and 0 bases from J, the gap between germline ends came to 10 bases. The CDR3 DNA sequence: TGCGCCAGCAGCCAACCGTCGCCTATGAACACTGAAGCTTTCTTT. Protein: CASSQPSPMNTEAFF.

The chain links TRBV2 to TRBJ2-3; 8 bases fit TRBD1. The germline V gene encodes CDR1 SNHLY and CDR2 FYNNEI. The V and J ends lost 7 bases and 4 bases, in that order; junction bases with no gene match: 10. The CDR3 covers 15 residues. The CDR3 reads CASTSGTGFADTQYF. CDR3 coding DNA: TGTGCCAGCACCTCTGGGACAGGATTTGCAGATACGCAGTATTTT.

This chain links TRBV5-1 with TRBJ2-2, with D tentatively TRBD1 or TRBD2 (6 bases each). Germline-derived CDR1 and CDR2 are SGHRS and YFSETQ. V was shortened by 5 bases and J by 5 bases, with 10 bases between the two germline ends. The CDR3 spans 13 residues. CDR3: CASRQGGTGELFF. Written as DNA, the CDR3 is TGCGCCAGCAGACAGGGAGGTACCGGGGAGCTGTTTTTT. Using reference TRBV5-1 and TRBJ2-2 for the parts outside the CDR3, the full variable domain is KAGVTQTPRYLIKTRGQQVTLSCSPISGHRSVSWYQQTPGQGLQFLFEYFSETQRNKGNFPGRFSGRQFSNSRSEMNVSTLELGDSALYLCASRQGGTGELFFGEGSRLTVL.

Turning to this clone: The sample carries other DNA sequences with the same CDR3. DNA of the CDR3: TGTGCCAGCTCACCAGGGGCGGCGAACACTGAAGCTTTCTTT. Protein: CASSPGAANTEAFF. The chain carries TRBV18 and TRBJ1-1; TRBD1 is a possible D gene (5 bases). CDR3 length: 14 residues. Trimming removed 2 bases at V and 1 base at J, with 8 bases between. Per germline, CDR1 KGHSH and CDR2 LQKENI.

This chain uses TRBV4-1 with TRBJ1-2; no clear D gene. The CDR3 totals 15 residues. Germline CDR1 and CDR2: MGHRA and YSYEKL. V lost 0 bases to trimming and J lost 4 bases, with 12 bases between them. CDR3 amino acids: CASSQDRQDLYGYTF. In DNA, the CDR3 is TGCGCCAGCAGCCAAGACAGGCAAGACCTCTATGGCTACACCTTC.

The V and J genes are TRBV7-9 and TRBJ1-2; TRBD1 matches 9 bases. The trim removed 7 bases at V and 5 bases at J, leaving 2 bases unmatched. CDR3 size: 12 residues. Germline loops: CDR1 SEHNR, CDR2 FQNEAQ (reference sequence). CDR3 DNA: TGTGCCAGCAAAGGACAGGGGTATGGCTACACCTTC. As protein: CASKGQGYGYTF. Complete variable domain (other parts from reference TRBV7-9 and TRBJ1-2): DTGVSQNPRHKITKRGQNVTFRCDPISEHNRLYWYRQTLGQGPEFLTYFQNEAQLEKSRLLSDRFSAERPKGSFSTLEIQRTEQGDSAMYLCASKGQGYGYTFGSGTRLTVV.

This rearrangement joins TRBV5-1 to TRBJ1-1; no firm D call. The germline CDR1 and CDR2 sequences are SGHRS and YFSETQ. This CDR3 has 14 amino acids. Trimming pared 4 bases from V and 1 base from J, leaving 11 bases between. DNA for the CDR3: TGCGCCAGCAGCCCTTGGACTTCGAACACTGAAGCTTTCTTT. It translates to CASSPWTSNTEAFF.

This chain joins TRBV6-5 and TRBJ1-2; D is unresolved. This CDR3 contains 11 residues. Germline assignment: CDR1 MNHEY and CDR2 SVGAGI. Trimming pared 7 bases from V and 4 bases from J, leaving 7 bases between. The CDR3 reads CASTSLYGYTF. The CDR3 DNA reads TGTGCCAGCACTTCTCTCTATGGCTACACCTTC.

The CDR3 nucleotides read TGTGCCAGCAGTTTATGGACTAGCGGGACGGAGCAGTTCTTC. This sequence encodes CASSLWTSGTEQFF. The V and J genes are TRBV28 and TRBJ2-1; the match to TRBD2 covers 11 bases. Germline V gene lookup returns CDR1 MDHEN and CDR2 SYDVKM. V lost 0 bases, J lost 10 bases, and 2 bases stayed unmatched. This CDR3 is 14 amino acids long.

The rearrangement uses TRBV15 and TRBJ1-1; weak D call: TRBD1 (6 bases). The CDR3 has 17 residues. The germline V gene has CDR1 LNHNV and CDR2 YYDKDF (reference sequence). Trimming removed 0 bases at V and 1 base at J, with 15 bases between. The CDR3 reads CATSRDPSRTANTEAFF. CDR3 bases: TGTGCCACCAGCAGAGATCCTAGTAGGACAGCGAACACTGAAGCTTTCTTT.

This CDR3 reads CSGGHPNTGELFF. CDR3 nucleotides: TGCAGCGGAGGTCACCCGAACACCGGGGAGCTGTTTTTT. The V gene is TRBV29-1, the J gene TRBJ2-2; no clear D gene. V was pared by 7 bases and J by 0 bases, with 9 bases between. The CDR3 has 13 amino acids. The germline V gene has CDR1 SQVTM and CDR2 ANQGSEA.

The chain joins TRBV6-6 to TRBJ1-1; maybe TRBD1 (5 bases). V was shortened by 1 base and J by 0 bases, with 12 bases between the two germline ends. This CDR3 comprises 16 residues. Looked up from germline, CDR1 is MNHNY and CDR2 is SVGAGI (reference sequence). The CDR3: CASSYFPTDLNTEAFF. The CDR3 DNA follows: TGTGCCAGCAGTTACTTTCCGACAGATTTGAACACTGAAGCTTTCTTT.

A remark on this clone: The same CDR3 can be traced to other DNA sequences in this sample. The chain combines TRBV9 with TRBJ2-7, with a tentative D call TRBD1 (5 bases). The germline CDR1 and CDR2 sequences are SGDLS and YYNGEE. Trimming pared 3 bases from V and 6 bases from J, leaving 7 bases between. CDR3 length equals 11 residues. DNA for the CDR3: TGTGCCAGCAGCGGTCAGGGCGAGCAGTACTTC. Translated, it gives CASSGQGEQYF.

V is TRBV14 and J is TRBJ2-7; unclear D gene. The CDR3 loop spans 12 amino acids. V was shortened by 4 bases and J by 6 bases, with 10 bases between the two germline ends. CDR1 and CDR2 from the germline V gene are SGHDN and FVKESK. CDR3 region: CASSLGFFEQYF. CDR3 bases: TGTGCCAGCAGCCTCGGATTTTTCGAGCAGTACTTC.

Here the CDR3 DNA reads TGTGCCAGCAGCTTAGCGCCGGCAGTGACCCTCCACGAGCAGTACTTC. This sequence encodes CASSLAPAVTLHEQYF. The chain combines TRBV7-9 with TRBJ2-7, with D hard to call. Trimming took off 0 bases at V and 5 bases at J, with 17 bases between the two ends. The CDR3 spans 16 residues. Germline V CDR1 and CDR2: SEHNR, FQNEAQ (reference sequence).

The chain is built from TRBV21-1 and TRBJ2-7; the table's D call TRBD1 went unverified against the DNA. TRBV21-1 has pseudogene status. The CDR3 runs 16 residues. The chain's CDR3 is CASSAWDRESSYEQYF. CDR3 nucleotide sequence: TGTGCCAGCAGCGCCTGGGACAGGGAGAGCTCCTACGAGCAGTACTTC.

The chain employs TRBV5-1 and TRBJ2-3; TRBD2 matches 12 bases. The V gene end was trimmed by 4 bases and the J gene end by 5 bases; junction bases not matched to a gene: 8. The germline CDR1 and CDR2 sequences are SGHRS and YFSETQ. This CDR3 comprises 16 residues. CDR3 sequence reads: CASSPKTTSGRDTQYF. Here the CDR3 DNA reads TGCGCCAGCAGCCCGAAAACGACTAGCGGGAGAGATACGCAGTATTTT.

The rearrangement joins TRBV28 to TRBJ2-3; D may match TRBD1 or TRBD2 (5 bases each). The CDR3 loop spans 16 amino acids. Trimming took off 6 bases at V and 1 base at J, with 17 bases between the two ends. CDR1 and CDR2 (germline): MDHEN, SYDVKM. The CDR3 loop is CASSPPSRARTDTQYF. The CDR3 nucleotides are TGTGCCAGCAGCCCCCCTAGCAGGGCCCGCACAGATACGCAGTATTTT.

This chain's CDR3 is CASSYALGNYGYTF. Here the CDR3 DNA reads TGTGCCAGCAGTTACGCGCTAGGGAACTATGGCTACACCTTC. V gene TRBV6-5 combines with J gene TRBJ1-2; no clear D. The CDR3 consists of 14 residues. Trimming took off 2 bases at V and 2 bases at J, with 9 bases between the two ends. Germline CDR1 reads MNHEY; CDR2 reads SVGAGI.

This clone was observed a handful of times. CDR3 protein: CASSLGETNYGYTF. CDR3 nucleotides: TGTGCCAGCAGCTTAGGGGAAACTAACTATGGCTACACCTTC. The rearrangement joins TRBV11-2 to TRBJ1-2; no definite D call. The CDR3 is 14 amino acids. The germline V gene encodes CDR1 SGHAT and CDR2 FQNNGV. Trimming stripped 1 base from V and 0 bases from J, with 6 bases between.

This chain connects TRBV28 to TRBJ2-1, with D possibly being TRBD2 (6 bases). The V gene's germline CDR1 is MDHEN and CDR2 SYDVKM. V lost 11 bases, J lost 9 bases, and 17 bases lay in between. The CDR3 is 12 amino acids. The CDR3, as DNA: TGTGCCTGGGGGGACCAGCAGGCTGAGCAGTTCTTC. Translation gives CAWGDQQAEQFF.

This rearrangement joins TRBV7-9 to TRBJ2-1, with 10 bases identical to TRBD1. Germline V gives CDR1 SEHNR, CDR2 FQNEAQ (reference sequence). This CDR3 is built from 16 residues. Trimming took 4 bases from V and 6 from J; bases not matched to a gene: 9. In nucleotides, the CDR3 is TGTGCCAGCAGCTCTAAACGGACAGGGGGTTCCAATGAGCAGTTCTTC. Translation gives CASSSKRTGGSNEQFF.

The genes are TRBV6-6 and TRBJ2-7; D unresolved. CDR3 length equals 13 residues. The V end was cut by 0 bases, the J end by 3 bases, with 6 bases between. Germline lookup yields CDR1 MNHNY and CDR2 SVGAGI (reference sequence). In DNA form, the CDR3 reads TGTGCCAGCAGTTACTCACGGCACTACGAGCAGTACTTC. Its translation is CASSYSRHYEQYF.

A single count supports this clone. The chain is built from TRBV5-1 and TRBJ1-2; the match to TRBD1 covers 8 bases. CDR3 length equals 17 residues. Germline CDR1 reads SGHRS; CDR2 reads YFSETQ. Trimming took 2 bases from V and 6 from J; bases not matched to a gene: 15. CDR3 sequence reads: CASSFGTGGIGFDGYTF. DNA of the CDR3: TGCGCCAGCAGCTTCGGGACAGGCGGTATTGGTTTTGATGGCTACACCTTC.

As to this clone: The same CDR3 also results from other DNA sequences found in this sample. The chain combines TRBV9 with TRBJ2-7; the D gene is possibly TRBD2 (5 bases). Trimming left V 0 bases short and J 5 bases short, with 12 bases between. The CDR3 spans 14 residues. The germline gives CDR1 SGDLS, CDR2 YYNGEE. CDR3 bases: TGTGCCAGCAGCGTAGAGGGCGGAGGTGACGAGCAGTACTTC. It translates to CASSVEGGGDEQYF.

The chain employs TRBV15 and TRBJ1-4; D might be TRBD1 (5 bases). V lost 1 base and J 8 bases, leaving 14 bases between the germline ends. CDR1 LNHNV and CDR2 YYDKDF come from the germline V gene (reference sequence). The CDR3 has 15 residues. The CDR3 spells CATSRAEWGGEKLFF. The CDR3 DNA follows: TGTGCCACCAGCAGAGCCGAGTGGGGGGGGGAAAAACTGTTTTTT.

This sequence joins TRBV7-8 and TRBJ2-7; 8 nucleotides align to TRBD1. Germline CDR1 SGHVS, CDR2 FQNEAQ. The CDR3 consists of 15 residues. V was clipped by 5 bases and J by 9 bases; unmatched bases: 15. The CDR3 loop is CASSRAGGHRGWQYF. The DNA for the CDR3 is TGTGCCAGCAGCCGCGCAGGGGGCCACCGTGGATGGCAGTACTTC.

The chain joins TRBV4-3 to TRBJ1-2; D ambiguous. V shed 0 bases and J shed 2 bases, with 10 bases lying between them. Germline CDR1 is LGHNA and CDR2 is YSLEER. This CDR3 spans 15 amino acids. The CDR3 DNA is TGCGCCAGCAGCCAAGAAGCCGGCAGAAACTATGGCTACACCTTC. Translating gives CASSQEAGRNYGYTF.

The chain has TRBV5-5 and TRBJ1-1; no firm D call. The CDR3 totals 12 residues. Deletions cut 0 bases from V and 4 bases from J, with 4 bases between. CDR1 is SGHKS and CDR2 is YYEKEE in the germline V gene (reference sequence). The CDR3 coding sequence is TGTGCCAGCAGCTTGGAAGGCACTGAAGCTTTCTTT. It codes for CASSLEGTEAFF.

The chain combines TRBV4-3 with TRBJ2-7; 13 bases match TRBD2. The V segment lost 3 bases and the J segment 2 bases; nucleotides outside the gene matches: 1. This CDR3 has 15 residues. Germline-derived CDR1 and CDR2 are LGHNA and YSLEER. The CDR3 loop is CASSHGTSGTYEQYF. The CDR3 DNA is TGCGCCAGCAGCCACGGGACTAGCGGGACCTACGAGCAGTACTTC.

The chain couples TRBV7-9 to TRBJ2-1; 14 bases are shared with TRBD2. Germline V gives CDR1 SEHNR, CDR2 FQNEAQ (reference sequence). The ends lost 4 bases at V and 8 bases at J; junction bases unmatched: 4. CDR3 length equals 15 residues. CDR3 DNA: TGTGCCAGCAGCTGGGGACTAGCGGGAGCGGATGAGCAGTTCTTC. Its translation is CASSWGLAGADEQFF.